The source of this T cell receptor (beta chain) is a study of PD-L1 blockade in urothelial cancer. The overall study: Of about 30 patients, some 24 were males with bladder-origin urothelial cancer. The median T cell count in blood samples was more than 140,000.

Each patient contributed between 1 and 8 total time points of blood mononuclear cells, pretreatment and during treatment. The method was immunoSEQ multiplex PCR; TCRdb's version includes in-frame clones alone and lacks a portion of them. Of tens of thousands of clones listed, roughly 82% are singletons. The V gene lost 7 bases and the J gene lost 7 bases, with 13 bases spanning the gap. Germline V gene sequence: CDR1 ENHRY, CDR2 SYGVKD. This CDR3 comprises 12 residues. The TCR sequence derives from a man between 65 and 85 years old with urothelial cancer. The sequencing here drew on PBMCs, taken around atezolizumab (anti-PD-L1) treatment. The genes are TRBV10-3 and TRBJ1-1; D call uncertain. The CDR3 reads CAITPGGNEAFF. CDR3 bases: TGTGCCATCACCCCTGGAGGGAATGAAGCTTTCTTT.